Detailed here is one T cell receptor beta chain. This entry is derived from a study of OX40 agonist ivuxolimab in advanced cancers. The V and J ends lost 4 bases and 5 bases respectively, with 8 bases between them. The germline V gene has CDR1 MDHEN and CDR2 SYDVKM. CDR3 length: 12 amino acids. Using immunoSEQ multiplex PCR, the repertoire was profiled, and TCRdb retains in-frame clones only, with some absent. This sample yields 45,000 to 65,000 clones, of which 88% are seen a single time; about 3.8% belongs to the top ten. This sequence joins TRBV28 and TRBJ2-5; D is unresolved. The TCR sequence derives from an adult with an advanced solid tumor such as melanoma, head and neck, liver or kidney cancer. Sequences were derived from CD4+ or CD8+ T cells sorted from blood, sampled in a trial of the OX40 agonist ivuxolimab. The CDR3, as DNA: TGTGCCAGCAGTTCCAGTCTCGAGACCCAGTACTTC. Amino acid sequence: CASSSSLETQYF.